The 21 T cell receptor beta chains listed next were all sequenced from one sample in a study of technical replicates of blood from several donors. Assay: immunoSEQ multiplex PCR; the TCRdb copy retains only in-frame clones and omits some. The table shows tens of thousands of clones, with less than 95% occurring only once. Sequencing used PBMCs. The receptor set was obtained from a human donor in good health. Some clones in this sample may be carry-over from other donors' samples.

The chain combines TRBV7-2 with TRBJ1-2, with 9 positions matching TRBD1. Germline V gives CDR1 SGHTA, CDR2 FQGNSA. The CDR3 sequence is 14 residues long. J gave up 7 bases and V 5 bases, and 8 bases lay outside the gene matches. CDR3 in amino acids: CASSRGQGLGGYTF. CDR3 nucleotides: TGTGCCAGCAGCCGGGGACAGGGACTTGGTGGCTACACCTTC.

The J gene is TRBJ2-5, the V gene TRBV28, with a weak D call TRBD2 (7 bases). Between the trimmed V and J ends, which lost 5 bases and 3 bases, there was a span of 25 bases. CDR3 length: 18 amino acids. Germline V gene data show CDR1 as MDHEN and CDR2 as SYDVKM. The CDR3 loop reads CASSHSPGLGTIEETQYF. The CDR3 DNA is TGTGCCAGCAGTCACAGCCCCGGACTAGGGACAATCGAAGAGACCCAGTACTTC.

V is TRBV2 and J is TRBJ1-1; the D is unclear. This CDR3 spans 11 amino acids. CDR1 is SNHLY, CDR2 FYNNEI, per germline. V lost 7 bases and J lost 2, with 5 bases in between. CDR3: CASTRNTEAFF. The CDR3, as DNA: TGTGCCAGCACCCGTAACACTGAAGCTTTCTTT.

The J gene is TRBJ1-2, the V gene TRBV6-5; D not certain. With 8 bases removed from V and 8 bases from J, the gap between germline ends came to 15 bases. CDR1 and CDR2 (germline): MNHEY, SVGAGI. CDR3 length equals 12 residues. The CDR3: CASVSRGAGYTF. DNA for the CDR3: TGTGCCAGCGTCTCCCGAGGTGCCGGCTACACCTTC.

This chain links TRBV29-1 with TRBJ2-4; a possible D gene is TRBD1 (6 bases). The V end was cut by 5 bases, the J end by 0 bases, with 20 bases between. Per the germline V gene, CDR1 is SQVTM and CDR2 is ANQGSEA. This CDR3 comprises 17 residues. For the CDR3, the DNA is TGCAGCGTTTCTAGTAAGACAGGATTCTTAGCCAAAAACATTCAGTACTTC. Its protein product is CSVSSKTGFLAKNIQYF. The entire variable domain, with the rest obtained from reference TRBV29-1 and TRBJ2-4, is as follows: SAVISQKPSRDICQRGTSLTIQCQVDSQVTMMFWYRQQPGQSLTLIATANQGSEATYESGFVIDKFPISRPNLTFSTLTVSNMSPEDSSIYLCSVSSKTGFLAKNIQYFGAGTRLSVL.

The count of this clone is one. The rearrangement joins TRBV5-1 to TRBJ1-1, with TRBD1 matching 9 bases. The CDR3 runs 18 residues. The V and J ends lost 0 bases and 2 bases, in that order; junction bases with no gene match: 11. Germline V gene lookup returns CDR1 SGHRS and CDR2 YFSETQ. CDR3 sequence: CASSLATGGQSRNTEAFF. CDR3 DNA sequence: TGCGCCAGCAGCTTGGCGACAGGGGGACAGTCCCGAAACACTGAAGCTTTCTTT. Based on the CDR3 plus reference TRBV5-1 and TRBJ1-1, the full variable domain is KAGVTQTPRYLIKTRGQQVTLSCSPISGHRSVSWYQQTPGQGLQFLFEYFSETQRNKGNFPGRFSGRQFSNSRSEMNVSTLELGDSALYLCASSLATGGQSRNTEAFFGQGTRLTVV.

V is TRBV6-1 and J is TRBJ2-6; 9 positions match TRBD1. Per germline, CDR1 MNHNS and CDR2 SASEGT. The V gene end was trimmed by 4 bases and the J gene end by 4 bases; junction bases not matched to a gene: 11. The CDR3 length is 18 residues. CDR3 sequence: CASSVRPGQGTGANVLTF. CDR3 in DNA: TGTGCCAGCAGTGTCAGGCCGGGACAGGGAACCGGGGCCAACGTCCTGACTTTC.

This clone appeared a single time. The V call is TRBV27, the J call TRBJ1-2; the D gene is possibly TRBD1 (5 bases). V lost 3 bases, J lost 3 bases, and 14 bases lay in between. The CDR3 is 15 residues long. Germline loops: CDR1 MNHEY, CDR2 SMNVEV (reference sequence). The CDR3 spells CASSFLSQGYYGYTF. Written as DNA, the CDR3 is TGTGCCAGCAGTTTCCTATCCCAGGGCTACTATGGCTACACCTTC.

A single count supports this clone. The rearrangement uses TRBV7-2 and TRBJ1-1, with 7 bases identical to TRBD1. The germline V gene has CDR1 SGHTA and CDR2 FQGNSA. The CDR3 is made up of 14 amino acids. Losses at the gene ends were 2 bases for V and 4 bases for J; bases not matched to a gene: 4. The CDR3 DNA reads as TGTGCCAGCAGCTTAAGGGGGCTAGGCACTGAAGCTTTCTTT. Its translation: CASSLRGLGTEAFF.

The CDR3, as DNA: TGTGCCAGCAGCGCTACCAGGGGTATCACAGATACGCAGTATTTT. It specifies CASSATRGITDTQYF. This chain joins TRBV9 and TRBJ2-3; a weak D match, TRBD1 (6 bases). V lost 3 bases to trimming and J lost 2 bases, with 13 bases between them. This CDR3 spans 15 amino acids. The germline V gene has CDR1 SGDLS and CDR2 YYNGEE.

The chain combines TRBV11-3 with TRBJ2-2; TRBD1 matches 9 bases. The CDR3 totals 15 residues. The trim removed 5 bases at V and 4 bases at J, leaving 5 bases unmatched. Looked up from germline, CDR1 is SGHNT and CDR2 is YENEEA. The CDR3 protein is CASSAGTGSTGELFF. The CDR3 nucleotides are TGTGCCAGCAGCGCCGGGACAGGGTCCACCGGGGAGCTGTTTTTT.

The gene calls are TRBV9 and TRBJ1-1, with 8 bases identical to TRBD1. The V and J ends lost 4 bases and 4 bases, in that order; junction bases with no gene match: 6. The CDR3 is 14 residues long. Germline-derived CDR1 and CDR2 are SGDLS and YYNGEE. The DNA of the CDR3 is TGTGCCAGCAGCCTGACAGGGGAGGGCACTGAAGCTTTCTTT. Its protein product is CASSLTGEGTEAFF.

The chain combines TRBV27 with TRBJ1-2, with a possible D match to TRBD1 (5 bases). The CDR3 consists of 16 residues. CDR1 MNHEY and CDR2 SMNVEV come from the germline V gene (reference sequence). Trimming removed 0 bases at V and 0 bases at J, with 11 bases between. CDR3 residues: CASSLSGGASNYGYTF. CDR3 DNA: TGTGCCAGCAGTTTATCTGGAGGGGCCTCTAACTATGGCTACACCTTC.

The rearrangement uses TRBV5-6 and TRBJ2-5; TRBD2 agrees at 7 bases. CDR1 is SGHDT and CDR2 is YYEEEE in the germline V gene. This CDR3 is 15 amino acids long. The J segment lost 6 bases and the V segment lost 0 bases, leaving 8 bases of the junction unmatched. This CDR3 reads CASSLGSRETKTQYF. CDR3 in DNA: TGTGCCAGCAGCTTGGGGTCGCGGGAGACAAAGACCCAGTACTTC.

The chain is built from TRBV2 and TRBJ1-2; TRBD1 might be the D (6 bases). The germline V and J ends were trimmed by 6 bases and 1 base, with 12 bases remaining between them. The CDR3 spans 14 residues. Germline V lookup: CDR1 SNHLY, CDR2 FYNNEI. The CDR3 nucleotides are TGTGCCAGCAGCCCCGACAGGAGTAACTATGGCTACACCTTC. Its translation: CASSPDRSNYGYTF. Variable domain in full (rest from reference TRBV2 and TRBJ1-2): EPEVTQTPSHQVTQMGQEVILRCVPISNHLYFYWYRQILGQKVEFLVSFYNNEISEKSEIFDDQFSVERPDGSNFTLKIRSTKLEDSAMYFCASSPDRSNYGYTFGSGTRLTVV.

This chain uses TRBV4-3 with TRBJ1-4; 7 bases line up with TRBD1. Germline V gene lookup returns CDR1 LGHNA and CDR2 YSLEER. The CDR3 spans 17 residues. The trim removed 0 bases at V and 5 bases at J, leaving 9 bases unmatched. The CDR3 region has the DNA TGCGCCAGCAGCCAAGATACATTTGGGGGACAGAATGAAAAACTGTTTTTT. Its translation is CASSQDTFGGQNEKLFF.

This sequence joins TRBV7-3 and TRBJ1-1; D not resolved. V was clipped by 5 bases and J by 4 bases, with 11 bases between them. This CDR3 has 13 residues. Germline CDR1 is SGHTA and CDR2 is FQGTGA. In DNA, the CDR3 is TGTGCCAGCAGCCCCGGGTCTCCCACTGAAGCTTTCTTT. Residues: CASSPGSPTEAFF.

The chain employs TRBV7-9 and TRBJ1-6, with a possible D match to TRBD1 (6 bases). The CDR3 consists of 15 residues. Deletions cut 4 bases from V and 0 bases from J, with 7 bases between. The V gene's germline CDR1 is SEHNR and CDR2 FQNEAQ (reference sequence). The CDR3 sequence is CASSSGDSYNSPLHF. The CDR3, as DNA: TGTGCCAGCAGCTCAGGGGACTCCTATAATTCACCCCTCCACTTT. The full variable domain, completed using reference TRBV7-9 and TRBJ1-6, is DTGVSQNPRHKITKRGQNVTFRCDPISEHNRLYWYRQTLGQGPEFLTYFQNEAQLEKSRLLSDRFSAERPKGSFSTLEIQRTEQGDSAMYLCASSSGDSYNSPLHFGNGTRLTVT.

V and J are TRBV13 and TRBJ1-2; D may be TRBD1 (5 bases). This CDR3 comprises 14 residues. The ends were cut back, 1 base at V and 8 bases at J, with 14 bases in the middle. CDR1 and CDR2 (germline): PRHDT, FYEKMQ (reference sequence). In DNA form, the CDR3 reads TGTGCCAGCAGCTTAGCAGGCAGGGCACGAGGCTACACCTTC. It yields the protein CASSLAGRARGYTF.

The V and J genes are TRBV5-1 and TRBJ1-1, with unresolved D. CDR3 length equals 13 residues. Deletions cut 2 bases from V and 5 bases from J, with 10 bases between. Germline loops: CDR1 SGHRS, CDR2 YFSETQ. CDR3: CASSFGAGTEAFF. Here the CDR3 DNA reads TGCGCCAGCAGCTTTGGAGCCGGAACTGAAGCTTTCTTT.

The chain has TRBV9 and TRBJ2-1; 11 bases are a match to TRBD2. This CDR3 is 16 amino acids long. Per the germline V gene, CDR1 is SGDLS and CDR2 is YYNGEE. J lost 8 bases, V lost 4 bases, and 11 bases had no gene match. The CDR3 loop reads CASSPGGLAGGYEQFF. The CDR3, as DNA: TGTGCCAGCAGCCCAGGTGGGCTAGCGGGAGGTTATGAGCAGTTCTTC.